This T cell receptor beta chain was identified in a study of T cell changes during pregnancy in multiple sclerosis. The repertoire was sequenced with immunoSEQ multiplex PCR; TCRdb's copy has only in-frame clones and lacks some. Among roughly 100,000 clones listed, 80% to 95% were seen once. This clone was picked up one time. This CDR3 contains 15 residues. CDR1 and CDR2 from the germline V gene are SQVTM and ANQGSEA. Germline trimming cut 2 bases from V and 15 bases from J; bases unmatched to any gene: 13. This clonotype was sampled from a female donor with multiple sclerosis, enrolled in a pregnancy study. The specimen was peripheral blood, collected in the second trimester of pregnancy. The chain is built from TRBV29-1 and TRBJ2-1; 13 nucleotides align to TRBD2. The CDR3 sequence is CSVETVTSGRGERFF. The CDR3 bases are TGCAGCGTTGAAACCGTAACTAGCGGGAGGGGGGAACGGTTCTTC.